Below, one T cell receptor beta chain is given with its context. Its antigen has not been determined. Qualities for individual bases were not recorded, and no much larger clone is one base off. The cohort was made up of about 610 healthy bone marrow donors. At the time of sampling, every cohort member was nominally healthy, though immune exposures that went unrecorded were likely present. The donor was CMV seronegative and was included in the group of about 350 seronegative cohort members. Every donor gave a peripheral blood sample, and the peripheral blood mononuclear cells from that sample were used for TCR beta sequencing. The Qiagen DNeasy Blood Extraction Kit was used to extract genomic DNA from the blood cell samples. This specimen belongs to a study of cytomegalovirus exposure and HLA in healthy donors (dated by TCRdb to 2016 to 2017). About the study as a whole: An earlier analysis of fewer than 750 of the donors reported 276 Gb of sequence data and 117 million unique TCR beta sequences obtained from approximately 180 million T cells. Roughly 300 gigabases of sequencing data and around 80 million unique TCR sequences made up an early release that covered over 550 HLA-typed donors. To decide whether each TCR beta V gene segment behaved as functional or pseudogenic, an earlier analysis of 587 of the donors relied on high-throughput TCR beta sequencing. Genome-wide SNP genotypes for about 55% of the roughly 670 donors were used in a later genetic analysis, which treated that subset as a discovery cohort. Of the roughly 410 genotyped donors, 75% to 85% were placed in the genetic ancestry cluster associated with self-reported Caucasian donors. Across approximately 420 genotyped donors of the cohort, an average of about 240,000 unique TCR beta nucleotide sequences per donor were sequenced, and roughly a sixth of those sequences were non-productive. HLA typing covered class I and class II loci at four-digit resolution. A later analysis re-examined previously published TCR beta repertoires from just over 650 donors and added high-resolution HLA genotyping to investigate patterns of TCR occurrence. The T cell repertoires of 666 subjects were profiled by immunosequencing and related to cytomegalovirus serostatus. Every discovery cohort repertoire had been produced on one sequencing platform. Typing coverage varied by locus: about 620-630 donors for A, B, C, DRB1 and DQB1; 500 to 550 for DQA1; more than 600 for DPA1; approximately 450 for DPB1. Four to six DR-DQ haplotypes were handled as single units for association and clustering, since linkage in the cohort was strong. The aim of the study was to test whether cataloging public T cell receptors could identify signatures of past pathogen exposure. In addition to the first cohort of 650 to 750 subjects, a separate validation cohort of approximately 120 different subjects was used. Donor age, sex, ethnicity and CMV serostatus were collected together with the repertoire data. The later analysis used no new phenotypic data to find candidate immune exposures, relying instead on TCR beta sequences and their occurrence across donors. High-throughput TCR immunosequencing, statistical association of individual TCRs with disease status, and machine learning were combined to predict cytomegalovirus infection status. Overall results and qualifications from the work: In both the original and validation cohorts, the classifier was reported to diagnose cytomegalovirus status with high specificity and sensitivity. When HLA alleles, especially DR and DQ, strongly co-occurred, TCR associations were difficult to assign to individual alleles. Because HLA typing was missing for some donors at each locus, association tests included only the typed subset. A group of highly shared sequence variants was considered likely to be a technical artifact of the sequencing pipeline. In a later analysis, most CMV-associated TCR beta chains were found to appear HLA-restricted, with HLA associations seemingly driven largely by CMV exposure. In a later genetic analysis, a missense DCLRE1C variant was associated with V-gene and J-gene trimming of TCR beta chains, and the association was replicated in an independent cohort. A further reported finding was that TCR beta sequences accurately predicted the HLA-A and HLA-B alleles for most subjects in the first cohort. An earlier analysis of roughly 570 of the donors showed that most TCR beta V segments appeared in productive rearrangements either about 87% or about 30% of the time, which broadly matched IMGT annotations. Most TCR sequences were observed very rarely across donors, whereas some public TCRs were present in many individuals. The cohort was sequenced for TCR beta chains only, and without alpha or paired-chain data the features that could be detected were limited. The authors suggested that the approach could potentially be extended to other disease states and immunological phenotypes. A later analysis reported that several top co-occurrence clusters appeared linked to parvovirus B19, influenza, CMV and Epstein-Barr virus. According to a later analysis, TCR association rates differed among HLA loci, with DRB1 alleles showing the most associated TCRs and HLA-C alleles showing the fewest. Some IMGT-functional V segments, including TRBV6-2 and TRBV6-3, could not be distinguished by the 87-base-pair reads and were therefore excluded. A few of the identified cytomegalovirus-associated TCR beta chains were confirmed in vitro to be specific for cytomegalovirus antigens. Linkage disequilibrium might explain the correlated functional status among segregating V segments, but an unknown experimental factor could not be excluded. Because counts were too low, about 15 rarely observed V segments, including chromosome 9 orphons, were left out of the earlier analysis of some 600 of the donors. A later analysis found that HLA-associated TCR beta chains were more clonally expanded and had lower generation probabilities than equally common non-associated chains. The study gave a list of under 200 TCR beta chains associated with cytomegalovirus. For the cohort, immune exposure information was limited to CMV serostatus. Specific HLA alleles were associated with 18,000 or so TCR beta sequences at a false discovery rate of 0.05 in a later analysis. A later genetic analysis reported fewer N-insertions in productive TCRs among donors in an Asian-associated ancestry cluster than the roughly 700-donor mean. Sequencing depth was assumed to be roughly uniform across donors in the presence/absence analyses, though that assumption may not hold.

Receptor amplification or capture employed the immunoSEQ multiplex PCR assay. The multiplex PCR relied on a mix of 60 forward primers for TCR Vbeta segments and 13 reverse primers for TCR Jbeta segments. The CDR3 region of rearranged TCR beta genes was amplified from genomic DNA by a multiplex PCR assay. The Illumina HiSeq System was used to sequence the amplified TCR beta libraries as 87-base-pair reads. The authors processed their data as follows. In a later analysis, roughly 80 million unique TCR beta chains were counted across the approximately 640 repertoires, and around 10 million of these chains were shared by at least two donors. To remove PCR and sequencing errors, raw reads were error-corrected and collapsed into unique sequences using a nearest-neighbor algorithm that merged closely related sequences. CDR3 sequences were aligned to IMGT reference sequences to assign V, D and J gene segments. For a sequence to be retained, a match of at least six nucleotides was required to both a V gene segment and a J gene segment. A rearrangement was called productive if the CDR3 had no stop codons and remained in frame with V and J, and every other rearrangement was called non-productive. CDR3 was defined according to IMGT convention as the region running from the second conserved V-encoded cysteine to the conserved J-encoded phenylalanine. The earlier analysis of about 590 of the donors excluded sequences that lacked an unambiguous match to a single V gene segment. In an earlier analysis of a few hundred of the donors, a V segment was called functional when productive rearrangements were above 56.7%, and segregating when the standard deviation between donors exceeded 5%. A statistical classification framework was built to diagnose cytomegalovirus status from the catalog of TCR beta chain sequences. In a later analysis, V and J genes were assigned by comparing TCR nucleotide sequences against IMGT/GENE-DB human TR gene sequences. In a later analysis, CDR3 sequences and most-parsimonious VDJ recombination scenarios were assigned using the TCRdist pipeline. In a later analysis, each TCR beta chain was defined by its CDR3 amino acid sequence together with its V-gene family, and reads without a unique V-gene family were excluded. In a later analysis, nearly 600 highly shared, low-generation-probability nucleotide sequences were removed to address suspected cross-contamination and a sequencing artifact. A later analysis calculated a clonal expansion index for each public chain from normalized within-repertoire ranks of inferred template counts. In a later analysis, generation probabilities were computed using a VDJ recombination model fitted to out-of-frame rearrangements, and the results were checked against IGoR. Hypergeometric tests were used in a later analysis to score TCR-TCR, TCR-HLA and TCR-CMV co-occurrence, with a repertoire-size bias correction applied to the TCR pairs. False discovery rates were estimated in a later analysis by permuting HLA or CMV assignments 20 times. In a later analysis, co-occurring TCRs were grouped using DBSCAN, with TCRdist sequence similarity added in when clustering inside HLA-allele-positive subsets. Co-occurrence clustering excluded repertoires with fewer than 30,000 or more than 120,000 public chains, plus five with anomalous nucleotide sharing. TCRdb obtained this table from immuneACCESS and retained in-frame rearrangements with V and J assigned. These tables miss some clones; where compared with another copy, unresolved V genes account for less than half of the shortfall, and the remainder is unexplained. V, J and clone size are those of that table, while D and trimming were read from the DNA. For this sample there are some 180,000 clones; about 80% appear just once. Of the sample, approximately 3% is held by the ten largest clones.

The germline V gene specifies ENHRY as CDR1 and SYGVKD as CDR2. Germline trimming amounts to 1 base on V and 4 bases on J, with 2 as the count of junction bases outside the gene matches. The CDR3, cysteine through phenylalanine, is 15 amino acids long. The retained sequence is limited to the CDR3, 45 bases, with the frame set at the first base. The origin of this receptor is a woman aged 30 to 39 in good health and CMV-seronegative. The chain couples TRBV10-3 to TRBJ2-1, with TRBD2 identical over 9 junction bases. Input material: PBMCs. The DNA is TGTGCCATCAGTGAGTTGACTAGCGGATACAATGAGCAGTTCTTC. This encodes CAISELTSGYNEQFF.